The source of this TCR beta chain is a study of cytomegalovirus exposure and HLA in healthy donors. Findings of the study overall: By HLA locus, TCR association rates varied in a later analysis, with DRB1 showing the most and HLA-C the fewest. Later work showed greater clonal expansion in HLA-associated TCR beta chains than in equally common others. Many donors shared some public TCRs, even though most TCR sequences were rare. The classifier reportedly diagnosed cytomegalovirus status with high specificity and sensitivity.

The primer mix had 60 Vbeta and 13 Jbeta primers. Here immunoSEQ multiplex PCR was the method, and the copy in TCRdb shows in-frame clones only, minus some. The table records 110,000 to 150,000 clones, roughly four fifths of them present only once. This clone has just one count. Antigen unknown. CDR3 length: 17 residues. The germline V gene has CDR1 MDHEN and CDR2 SYDVKM. The J segment lost 5 bases and the V segment lost 1 base, leaving 10 bases of the junction unmatched. The material sequenced was PBMCs. The receptor was isolated from a man aged 25-45 years in good health and CMV-seronegative. The chain is built from TRBV28 and TRBJ2-2, with TRBD1 matching over 7 bases. The CDR3 sequence is CASSLFATGEDTGELFF. The CDR3 DNA reads TGTGCCAGCAGTTTATTCGCAACAGGGGAAGATACCGGGGAGCTGTTTTTT.